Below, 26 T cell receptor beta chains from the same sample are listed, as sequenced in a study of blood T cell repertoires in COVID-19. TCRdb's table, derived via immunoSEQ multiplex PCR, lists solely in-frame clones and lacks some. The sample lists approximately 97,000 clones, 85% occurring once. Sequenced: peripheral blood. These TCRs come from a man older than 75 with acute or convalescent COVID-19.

The CDR3 nucleotides are TGTGCCAGCACCCGCCCGAGGATTGAAGCTTTCTTT. This gives the protein CASTRPRIEAFF. The chain uses TRBV28 and TRBJ1-1, with D hard to call. Germline CDR1 is MDHEN and CDR2 is SYDVKM. This CDR3 comprises 12 residues. The V end was cut by 7 bases, the J end by 7 bases, with 13 bases between.

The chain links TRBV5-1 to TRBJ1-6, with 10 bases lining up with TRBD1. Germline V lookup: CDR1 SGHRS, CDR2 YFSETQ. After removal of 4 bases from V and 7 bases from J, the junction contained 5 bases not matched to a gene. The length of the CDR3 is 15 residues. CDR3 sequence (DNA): TGCGCCAGCAGCCCGGGGACAGGGGCAAATTCACCCCTCCACTTT. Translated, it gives CASSPGTGANSPLHF.

The CDR3 coding sequence is TGCGCCAGCAGCTTGGGATGGACAGGGCGGGTTAACTATGGCTACACCTTC. Translated, it gives CASSLGWTGRVNYGYTF. V is TRBV5-1 and J is TRBJ1-2; 8 bases line up with TRBD1. CDR3 length: 17 residues. Germline assignment: CDR1 SGHRS and CDR2 YFSETQ. V gave up 0 bases and J gave up 1 base; unmatched junction bases: 8.

The CDR3 is CASSFVQGASNQPQHF. The DNA of the CDR3 is TGTGCCAGCAGTTTTGTTCAGGGGGCAAGCAATCAGCCCCAGCATTTT. The chain joins TRBV28 to TRBJ1-5, with 8 nucleotides matching TRBD1. The germline gives CDR1 MDHEN, CDR2 SYDVKM. The CDR3 has 16 residues. J lost 1 base, V lost 3 bases, and 5 bases had no gene match.

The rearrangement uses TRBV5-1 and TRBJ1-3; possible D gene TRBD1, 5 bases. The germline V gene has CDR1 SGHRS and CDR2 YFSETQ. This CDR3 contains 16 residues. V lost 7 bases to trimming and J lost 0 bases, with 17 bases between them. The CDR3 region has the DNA TGCGCCAGCGGATTGGGAGGGGACTACTCTGGAAACACCATATATTTT. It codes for CASGLGGDYSGNTIYF. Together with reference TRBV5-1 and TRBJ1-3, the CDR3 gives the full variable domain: KAGVTQTPRYLIKTRGQQVTLSCSPISGHRSVSWYQQTPGQGLQFLFEYFSETQRNKGNFPGRFSGRQFSNSRSEMNVSTLELGDSALYLCASGLGGDYSGNTIYFGEGSWLTVV.

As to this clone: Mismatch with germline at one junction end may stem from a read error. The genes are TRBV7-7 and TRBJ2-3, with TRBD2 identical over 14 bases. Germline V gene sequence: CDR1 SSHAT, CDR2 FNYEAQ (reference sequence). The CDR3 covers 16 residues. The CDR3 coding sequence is TGTGCTAGCAGCAAGGGACTAGCGGGAGCGCAAGATACGCAGTATTTT. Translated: CASSKGLAGAQDTQYF.

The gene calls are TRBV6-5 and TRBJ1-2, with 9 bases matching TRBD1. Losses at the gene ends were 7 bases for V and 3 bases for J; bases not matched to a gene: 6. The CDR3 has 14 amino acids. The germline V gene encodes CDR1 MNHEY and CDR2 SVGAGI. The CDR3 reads CASTAGQGHYGYTF. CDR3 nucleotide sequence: TGTGCCAGCACTGCTGGACAGGGGCACTATGGCTACACCTTC.

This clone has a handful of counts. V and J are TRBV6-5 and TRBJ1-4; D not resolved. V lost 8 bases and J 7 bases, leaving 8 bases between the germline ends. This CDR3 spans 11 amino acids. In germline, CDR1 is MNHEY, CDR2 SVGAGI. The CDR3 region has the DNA TGTGCCAGCGGAGGGTCTGAAAAACTGTTTTTT. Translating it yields CASGGSEKLFF.

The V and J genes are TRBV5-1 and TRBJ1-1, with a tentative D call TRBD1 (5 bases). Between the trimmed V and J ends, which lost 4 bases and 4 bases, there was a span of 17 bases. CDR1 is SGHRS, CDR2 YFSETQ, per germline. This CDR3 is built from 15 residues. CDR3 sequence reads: CASSPTGRGSTEAFF. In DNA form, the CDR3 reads TGCGCCAGCAGCCCGACGGGTAGGGGTAGCACTGAAGCTTTCTTT.

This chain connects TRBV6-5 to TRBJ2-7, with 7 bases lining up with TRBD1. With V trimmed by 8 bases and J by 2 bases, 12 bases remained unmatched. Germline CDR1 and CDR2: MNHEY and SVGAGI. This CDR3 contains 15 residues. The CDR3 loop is CASGLLIGQAYEQYF. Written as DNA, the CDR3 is TGTGCCAGCGGTCTGCTCATCGGACAGGCCTACGAGCAGTACTTC.

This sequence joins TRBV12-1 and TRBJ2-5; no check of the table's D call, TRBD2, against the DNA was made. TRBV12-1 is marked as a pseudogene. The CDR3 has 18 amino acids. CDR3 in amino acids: CASSWANRLAGGEETQYF. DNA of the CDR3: TGTGCCAGCAGCTGGGCGAACCGACTAGCGGGAGGGGAAGAGACCCAGTACTTC.

The CDR3 sequence is CASRMTGDGYTF. CDR3 DNA sequence: TGTGCCAGCAGGATGACAGGGGATGGCTACACCTTC. The J gene is TRBJ1-2, the V gene TRBV12-3 or TRBV12-4; TRBD1 agrees at 8 bases. Germline trimming cut 6 bases from V and 6 bases from J; bases unmatched to any gene: 3. The CDR3 covers 12 residues.

The CDR3 is CATLGQGYNEQFF. The CDR3 DNA sequence: TGTGCCACCCTGGGACAGGGCTACAATGAGCAGTTCTTC. The chain recombines TRBV6-5 with TRBJ2-1; 9 bases match TRBD1. Germline V gives CDR1 MNHEY, CDR2 SVGAGI. The CDR3 runs to 13 residues. V shed 10 bases, J shed 3 bases, and the junction held 4 bases outside the gene matches.

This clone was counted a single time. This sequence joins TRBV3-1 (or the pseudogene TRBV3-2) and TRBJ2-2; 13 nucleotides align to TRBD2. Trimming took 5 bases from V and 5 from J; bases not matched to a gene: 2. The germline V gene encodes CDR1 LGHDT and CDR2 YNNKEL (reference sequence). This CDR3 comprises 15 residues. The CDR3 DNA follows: TGTGCCAGCAGCAAACTAGCGGGAGGGACCGGGGAGCTGTTTTTT. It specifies CASSKLAGGTGELFF.

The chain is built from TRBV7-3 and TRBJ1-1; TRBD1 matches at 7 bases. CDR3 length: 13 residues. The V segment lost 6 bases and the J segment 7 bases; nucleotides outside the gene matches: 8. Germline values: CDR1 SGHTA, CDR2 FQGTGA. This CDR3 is CASSLQGSGEAFF. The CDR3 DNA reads TGTGCCAGCAGTTTACAGGGGAGTGGTGAAGCTTTCTTT. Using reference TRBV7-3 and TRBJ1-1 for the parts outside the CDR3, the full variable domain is GAGVSQTPSNKVTEKGKYVELRCDPISGHTALYWYRQSLGQGPEFLIYFQGTGAADDSGLPNDRFFAVRPEGSVSTLKIQRTERGDSAVYLCASSLQGSGEAFFGQGTRLTVV.

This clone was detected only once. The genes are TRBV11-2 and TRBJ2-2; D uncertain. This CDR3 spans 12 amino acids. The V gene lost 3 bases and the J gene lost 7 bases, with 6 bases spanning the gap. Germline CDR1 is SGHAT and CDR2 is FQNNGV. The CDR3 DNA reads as TGTGCCAGCAGCTTGTACGGCGGGGAGCTGTTTTTT. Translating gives CASSLYGGELFF.

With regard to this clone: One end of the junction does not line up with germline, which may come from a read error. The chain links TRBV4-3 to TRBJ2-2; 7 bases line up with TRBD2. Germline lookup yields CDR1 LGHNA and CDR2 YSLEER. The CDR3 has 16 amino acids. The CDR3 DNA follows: TGCGCCAGCAGCAAAGACGGCGGGAGTGGGACCGGGGAGCTGTTTTTT. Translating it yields CASSKDGGSGTGELFF.

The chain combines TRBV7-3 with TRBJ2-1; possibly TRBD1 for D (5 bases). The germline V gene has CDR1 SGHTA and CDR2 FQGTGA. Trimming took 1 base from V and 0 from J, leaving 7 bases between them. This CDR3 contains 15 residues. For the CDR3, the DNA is TGTGCCAGCAGCTTAAGACAGAACTCCTACAATGAGCAGTTCTTC. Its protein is CASSLRQNSYNEQFF.

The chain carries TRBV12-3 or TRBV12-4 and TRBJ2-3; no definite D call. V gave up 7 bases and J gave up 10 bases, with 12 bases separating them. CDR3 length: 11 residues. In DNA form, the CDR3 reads TGTGCCAGCACCGCCACTTTGTCGCAGTATTTT. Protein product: CASTATLSQYF.

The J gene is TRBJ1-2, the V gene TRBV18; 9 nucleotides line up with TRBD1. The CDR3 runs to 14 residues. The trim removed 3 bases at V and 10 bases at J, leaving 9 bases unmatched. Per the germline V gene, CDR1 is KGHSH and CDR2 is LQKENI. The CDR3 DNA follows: TGTGCCAGCTCACCGCCGGGGACAGGGATCGACTACACCTTC. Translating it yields CASSPPGTGIDYTF.

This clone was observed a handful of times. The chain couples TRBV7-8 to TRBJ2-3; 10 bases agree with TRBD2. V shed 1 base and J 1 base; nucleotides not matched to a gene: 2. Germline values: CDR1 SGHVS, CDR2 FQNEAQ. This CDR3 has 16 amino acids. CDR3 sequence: CASSLGLAGGTDTQYF. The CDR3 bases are TGTGCCAGCAGCTTAGGGCTAGCGGGAGGCACAGATACGCAGTATTTT.

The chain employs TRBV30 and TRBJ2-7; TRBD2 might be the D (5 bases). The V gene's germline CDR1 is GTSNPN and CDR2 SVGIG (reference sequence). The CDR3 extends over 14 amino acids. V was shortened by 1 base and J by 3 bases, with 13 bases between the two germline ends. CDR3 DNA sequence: TGTGCCTGGAGTGAACCACTAGATATCTACGAGCAGTACTTC. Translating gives CAWSEPLDIYEQYF.

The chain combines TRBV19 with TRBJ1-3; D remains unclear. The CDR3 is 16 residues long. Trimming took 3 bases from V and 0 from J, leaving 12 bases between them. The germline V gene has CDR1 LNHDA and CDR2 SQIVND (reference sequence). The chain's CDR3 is CASSMLAGFSGNTIYF. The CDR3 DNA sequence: TGTGCCAGTAGTATGTTGGCAGGCTTCTCTGGAAACACCATATATTTT. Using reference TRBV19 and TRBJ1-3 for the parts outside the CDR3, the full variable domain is DGGITQSPKYLFRKEGQNVTLSCEQNLNHDAMYWYRQDPGQGLRLIYYSQIVNDFQKGDIAEGYSVSREKKESFPLTVTSAQKNPTAFYLCASSMLAGFSGNTIYFGEGSWLTVV.

Written as DNA, the CDR3 is TGCGCCAGCAGCCAAGTGGGAGACTACAGCCTTCCTGGTACGCAGTATTTT. Translation: CASSQVGDYSLPGTQYF. The rearrangement joins TRBV4-1 to TRBJ2-3, with a weak D call TRBD2 (5 bases). CDR1 is MGHRA and CDR2 is YSYEKL in the germline V gene. The CDR3 contains 17 residues. Trimming took off 1 base at V and 8 bases at J, with 22 bases between the two ends.

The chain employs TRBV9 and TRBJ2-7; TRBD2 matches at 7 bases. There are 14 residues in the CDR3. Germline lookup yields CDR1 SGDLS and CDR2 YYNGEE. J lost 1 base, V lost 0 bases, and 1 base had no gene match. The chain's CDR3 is CASSVGGSSYEQYF. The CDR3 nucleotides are TGTGCCAGCAGCGTAGGCGGGAGTTCCTACGAGCAGTACTTC.

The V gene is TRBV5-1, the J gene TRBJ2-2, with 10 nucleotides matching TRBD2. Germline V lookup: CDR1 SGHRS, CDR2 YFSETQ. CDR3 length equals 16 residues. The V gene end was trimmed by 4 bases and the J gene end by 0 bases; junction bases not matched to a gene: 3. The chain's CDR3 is CASSQTSGSNTGELFF. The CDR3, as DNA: TGCGCCAGCAGCCAGACTAGCGGGTCGAACACCGGGGAGCTGTTTTTT.